The entry below gives a single T cell receptor beta chain sequence along with its context. The data were taken from a study of blood T cell repertoires in COVID-19. The CDR3 contains 16 residues. In germline, CDR1 is SGHAT, CDR2 FQNNGV. V was clipped by 0 bases and J by 0 bases; unmatched bases: 5. The data were produced by immunoSEQ multiplex PCR, yet TCRdb's version contains in-frame clones alone and is incomplete. The data hold fewer than 450,000 clones, with less than 95% observed a single time. Sequencing was performed on PBMCs or T cells enriched from blood (not recorded which). This rearrangement joins TRBV11-2 to TRBJ2-7, with 7 nucleotides matching TRBD2. The sequence was obtained from a man younger than 35 who had recovered from COVID-19. The CDR3 spells CASSLDRAGDSYEQYF. The DNA of the CDR3 is TGTGCCAGCAGCTTAGATCGGGCGGGGGACTCCTACGAGCAGTACTTC. Together with reference TRBV11-2 and TRBJ2-7, the CDR3 gives the full variable domain: EAGVAQSPRYKIIEKRQSVAFWCNPISGHATLYWYQQILGQGPKLLIQFQNNGVVDDSQLPKDRFSAERLKGVDSTLKIQPAKLEDSAVYLCASSLDRAGDSYEQYFGPGTRLTVT.